The sequence of this T cell receptor beta chain was determined in a study of regulatory T cells in long-lasting Graves disease. For the study at large: Disease was considered persistent Graves' disease after over 5 years of antithyroid drugs (with positive TSH receptor antibodies). Notes on the study in general: Only a small sample size was used, which may have cut accuracy. Segments TRBV28, TRBJ1-2 and TRBJ2-5 showed preferential usage in persistent disease.

Time point described: persistent/refractory GD, antithyroid drugs over 5 years with positive TRAb. Making the TCR library involved RNA that had been extracted from PBMCs. Clinicians diagnosed Graves' disease using American Thyroid Association guidelines. Details on this clonotype: Its antigen remains unknown. This may come from a read error, since a much larger clone is one base off.

For TCR beta, libraries came from iRepertoire HTBI primers and Arm-PCR of CDR3 regions. TCRdb redid the calling of the multiplex PCR reads with MiXCR, one entry per CDR3 protein. The table lists about 400,000 distinct CDR3 sequences, 20% to 25% of them singletons. Germline V gives CDR1 MNHEY, CDR2 SMNVEV (reference sequence). The CDR3 has 15 residues. V dropped 5 bases and J dropped 3 bases, with 16 bases sitting between them. The sample here was peripheral blood mononuclear cells (PBMCs), taken when the disease was refractory, from a patient treated with antithyroid drugs. The receptor's source is a female donor with Graves disease. The rearrangement uses TRBV27 and TRBJ1-2; no clear D. CDR3 sequence reads: CASSDYRTPDYGYTF. CDR3 nucleotide sequence: TGTGCCAGCAGTGATTATCGCACCCCAGACTATGGCTACACCTTC.